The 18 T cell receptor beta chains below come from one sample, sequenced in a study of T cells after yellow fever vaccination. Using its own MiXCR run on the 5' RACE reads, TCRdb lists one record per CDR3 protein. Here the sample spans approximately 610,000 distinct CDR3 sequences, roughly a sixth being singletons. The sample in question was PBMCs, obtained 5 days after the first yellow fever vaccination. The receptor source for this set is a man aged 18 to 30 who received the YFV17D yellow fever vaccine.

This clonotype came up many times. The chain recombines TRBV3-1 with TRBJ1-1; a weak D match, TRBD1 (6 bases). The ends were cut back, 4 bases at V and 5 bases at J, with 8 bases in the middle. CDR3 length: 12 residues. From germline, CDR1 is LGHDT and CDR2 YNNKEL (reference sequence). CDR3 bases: TGTGCCAGCAGCCGCCAGGGGACTGAAGCTTTCTTT. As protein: CASSRQGTEAFF.

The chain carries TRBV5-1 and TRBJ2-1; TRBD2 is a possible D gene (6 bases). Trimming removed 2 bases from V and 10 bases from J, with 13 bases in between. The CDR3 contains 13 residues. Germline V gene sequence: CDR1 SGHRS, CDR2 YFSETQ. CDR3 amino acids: CASSFGSGREQFF. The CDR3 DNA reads TGCGCCAGCAGCTTCGGAAGTGGGAGGGAGCAGTTCTTC.

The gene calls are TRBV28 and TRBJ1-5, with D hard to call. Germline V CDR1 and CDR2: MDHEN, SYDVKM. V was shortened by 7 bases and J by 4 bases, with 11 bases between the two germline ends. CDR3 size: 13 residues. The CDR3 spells CASTPPRNQPQHF. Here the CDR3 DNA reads TGTGCCAGCACCCCGCCCCGGAATCAGCCCCAGCATTTT.

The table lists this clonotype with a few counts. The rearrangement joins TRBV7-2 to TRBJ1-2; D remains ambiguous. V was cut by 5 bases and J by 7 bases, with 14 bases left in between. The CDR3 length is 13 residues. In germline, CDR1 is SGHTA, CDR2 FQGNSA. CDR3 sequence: CASSTQREGGYTF. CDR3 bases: TGTGCCAGCAGCACCCAGAGGGAGGGTGGCTACACCTTC.

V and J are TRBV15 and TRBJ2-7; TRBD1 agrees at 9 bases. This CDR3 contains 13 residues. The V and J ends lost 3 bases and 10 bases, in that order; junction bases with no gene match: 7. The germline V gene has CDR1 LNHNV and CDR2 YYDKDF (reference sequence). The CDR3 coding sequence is TGTGCCACCAGCAGCCTTGACAGGGGGGATCAGTACTTC. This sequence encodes CATSSLDRGDQYF.

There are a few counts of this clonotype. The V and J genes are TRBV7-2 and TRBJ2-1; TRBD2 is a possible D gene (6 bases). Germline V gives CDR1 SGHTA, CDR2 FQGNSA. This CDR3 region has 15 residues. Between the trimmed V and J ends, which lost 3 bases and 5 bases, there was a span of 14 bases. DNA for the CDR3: TGTGCCAGCAGCTTGGAGGGGCAATCTAACAATGAGCAGTTCTTC. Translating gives CASSLEGQSNNEQFF.

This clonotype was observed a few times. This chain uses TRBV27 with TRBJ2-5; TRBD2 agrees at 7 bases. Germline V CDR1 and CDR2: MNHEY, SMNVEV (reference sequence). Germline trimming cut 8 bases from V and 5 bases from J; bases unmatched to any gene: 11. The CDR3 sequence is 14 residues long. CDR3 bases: TGTGCCAGCCATGAATACGGGGGGAGTGAGACCCAGTACTTC. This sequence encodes CASHEYGGSETQYF.

In nucleotides, the CDR3 is TGTGCCAGTAACCTAGCCCAAAATGAGCAGTTCTTC. Translating it yields CASNLAQNEQFF. This rearrangement joins TRBV19 to TRBJ2-1; perhaps TRBD2 as D (5 bases). CDR1 is LNHDA, CDR2 SQIVND, per germline (reference sequence). This CDR3 has 12 residues. The V gene lost 7 bases and the J gene lost 7 bases, with 11 bases spanning the gap.

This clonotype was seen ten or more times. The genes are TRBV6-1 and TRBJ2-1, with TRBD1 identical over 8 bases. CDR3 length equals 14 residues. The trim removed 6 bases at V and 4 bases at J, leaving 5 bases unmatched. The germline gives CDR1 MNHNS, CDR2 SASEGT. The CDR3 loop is CASSRDRLYNEQFF. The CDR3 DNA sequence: TGTGCCAGCAGCCGGGACAGGCTTTACAATGAGCAGTTCTTC.

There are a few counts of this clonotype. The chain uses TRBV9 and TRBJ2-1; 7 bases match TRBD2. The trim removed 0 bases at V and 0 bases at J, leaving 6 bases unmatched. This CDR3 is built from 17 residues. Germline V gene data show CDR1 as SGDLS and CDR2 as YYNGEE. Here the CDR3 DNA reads TGTGCCAGCAGCGTAGCGTCGGGGGGTTTCTCCTACAATGAGCAGTTCTTC. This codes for CASSVASGGFSYNEQFF.

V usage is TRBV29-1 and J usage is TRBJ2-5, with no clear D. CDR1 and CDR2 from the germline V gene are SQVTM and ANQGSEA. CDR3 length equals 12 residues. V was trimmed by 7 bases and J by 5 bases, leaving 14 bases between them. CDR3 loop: CSARQGRETQYF. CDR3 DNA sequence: TGCAGCGCCCGGCAAGGTCGGGAGACCCAGTACTTC.

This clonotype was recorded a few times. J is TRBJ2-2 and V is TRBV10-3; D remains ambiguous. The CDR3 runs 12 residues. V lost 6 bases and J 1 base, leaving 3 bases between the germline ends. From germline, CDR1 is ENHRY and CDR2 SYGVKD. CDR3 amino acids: CAIRRNTGELFF. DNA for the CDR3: TGTGCCATCAGGAGGAACACCGGGGAGCTGTTTTTT.

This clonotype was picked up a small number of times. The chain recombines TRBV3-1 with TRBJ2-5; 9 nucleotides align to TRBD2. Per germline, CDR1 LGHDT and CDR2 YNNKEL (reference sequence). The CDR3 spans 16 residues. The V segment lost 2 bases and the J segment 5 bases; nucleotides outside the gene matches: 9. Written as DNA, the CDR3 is TGTGCCAGCAGCCAAACAGGGCGGGGGGGCCGTGAGACCCAGTACTTC. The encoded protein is CASSQTGRGGRETQYF.

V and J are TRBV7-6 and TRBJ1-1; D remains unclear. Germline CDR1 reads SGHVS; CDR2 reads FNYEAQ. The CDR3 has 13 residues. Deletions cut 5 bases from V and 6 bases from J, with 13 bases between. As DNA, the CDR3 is TGTGCCAGCAGCGCAAGTTTCGGGGCTGAAGCTTTCTTT. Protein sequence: CASSASFGAEAFF.

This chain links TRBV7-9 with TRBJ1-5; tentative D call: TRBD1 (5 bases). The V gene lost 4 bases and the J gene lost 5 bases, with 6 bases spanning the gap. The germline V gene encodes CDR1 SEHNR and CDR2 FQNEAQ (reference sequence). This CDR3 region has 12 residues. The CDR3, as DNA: TGTGCCAGCAGCTCGACAGATCAGCCCCAGCATTTT. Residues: CASSSTDQPQHF.

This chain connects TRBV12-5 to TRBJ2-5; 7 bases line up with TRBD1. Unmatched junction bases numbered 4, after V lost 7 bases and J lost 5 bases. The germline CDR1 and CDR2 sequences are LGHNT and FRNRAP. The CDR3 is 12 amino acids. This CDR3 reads CASATTGETQYF. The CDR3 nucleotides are TGTGCTAGTGCCACGACAGGGGAGACCCAGTACTTC.

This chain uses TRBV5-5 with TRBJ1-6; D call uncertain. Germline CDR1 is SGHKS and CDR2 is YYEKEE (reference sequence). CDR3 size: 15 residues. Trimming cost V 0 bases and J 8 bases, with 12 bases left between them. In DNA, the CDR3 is TGTGCCAGCAGCTTGGTCAGGCTTCGAGATTCACCCCTCCACTTT. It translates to CASSLVRLRDSPLHF.

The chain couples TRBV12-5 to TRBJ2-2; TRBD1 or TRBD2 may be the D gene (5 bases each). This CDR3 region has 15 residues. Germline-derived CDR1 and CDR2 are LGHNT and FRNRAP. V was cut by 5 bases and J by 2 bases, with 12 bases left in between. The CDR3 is CASGTGRGNTGELFF. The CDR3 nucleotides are TGTGCTAGTGGTACGGGACGCGGCAACACCGGGGAGCTGTTTTTT.